This T cell receptor beta chain emerged from a study of identical twins. This clonotype has only one observation. The CDR3 has 15 amino acids. V lost 3 bases, J lost 6 bases, and 19 bases lay in between. Germline V CDR1 and CDR2: SGHRS, YFSETQ. TCRdb ran MiXCR on the 5' RACE reads and lists one entry per CDR3 protein. This sample carries roughly 770,000 distinct CDR3 sequences, over 15% of them seen once, and the ten largest clones take over 10%. This same sample was also part of a study on T cells expressing NK-cell markers. That work contributes: Seven of the eight sequenced donors were classified as HCMV-seropositive, and one was classified as seronegative.

The V and J genes are TRBV5-1 and TRBJ2-7; maybe TRBD2 (5 bases). Sequencing was done on a sample of PBMCs. This receptor was taken from a woman aged 18 to 35 in good health. CDR3 bases: TGCGCCAGCAGCTGGGGTACTCCACGGGCGGGCGAGCAGTACTTC. Translation: CASSWGTPRAGEQYF.